These T cell receptor beta chains were read from a single sample in a study of shared clonotypes between healthy human individuals. TCRdb's table, derived via immunoSEQ multiplex PCR, lists solely in-frame clones and lacks some. Of some 1 million clones listed, about 75% are singletons. Sequences were obtained from memory CD4+ T cells sorted from blood. The receptors were sampled from a man younger than 35 in good health. CDR3s include the opening cysteine and the closing phenylalanine or tryptophan. Some rows mark clone size as missing; the rest say once, few, many or name a class of expanded clone.

V gene: TRBV9; J gene: TRBJ1-2; clone size: -; CDR3 protein: CASSGGQEPYGYTF
V gene: TRBV2; J gene: TRBJ2-2; clone size: -; CDR3 protein: CASTLTGTGELFF
V gene: TRBV20-1; J gene: TRBJ1-1; clone size: -; CDR3 protein: CSASQGQEAFF
V gene: TRBV28; J gene: TRBJ2-3; clone size: few; CDR3 protein: CASLSVGQGFTDTQYF
V gene: TRBV28; J gene: TRBJ1-4; clone size: -; CDR3 protein: CASSFRYLEKLFF
V gene: TRBV5-1; J gene: TRBJ1-1; clone size: few; CDR3 protein: CASSSGQPNTEAFF
V gene: TRBV18; J gene: TRBJ2-7; clone size: -; CDR3 protein: CASSPYSEYEQYF
V gene: TRBV6-1; J gene: TRBJ1-2; clone size: -; CDR3 protein: CASSEATGQGLFYGYTF
V gene: TRBV7-2; J gene: TRBJ2-1; clone size: -; CDR3 protein: CASSLAYGLAGNEQFF
V gene: TRBV30; J gene: TRBJ2-7; clone size: -; CDR3 protein: CAWAGGTYEQYF
V gene: TRBV7-7; J gene: TRBJ2-3; clone size: -; CDR3 protein: CASSLRLAGADTQYF
V gene: TRBV2; J gene: TRBJ2-5; clone size: -; CDR3 protein: CASSTLSGVGETQYF
V gene: TRBV5-1; J gene: TRBJ2-1; clone size: -; CDR3 protein: CASSIQRGNNEQFF
V gene: TRBV19; J gene: TRBJ1-5; clone size: -; CDR3 protein: CASSEGGYNQPQHF
V gene: TRBV7-9; J gene: TRBJ2-1; clone size: -; CDR3 protein: CASSPPGDWEFF
V gene: TRBV30; J gene: TRBJ2-2; clone size: -; CDR3 protein: CAWGSVLGELFF
V gene: TRBV6-1; J gene: TRBJ2-2; clone size: -; CDR3 protein: CASSERQPANTGELFF
V gene: TRBV6-6; J gene: TRBJ2-6; clone size: -; CDR3 protein: CATSGGLTGANVLTF
V gene: TRBV11-2; J gene: TRBJ1-1; clone size: -; CDR3 protein: CASSFLTGILNTEAFF
V gene: TRBV11-2; J gene: TRBJ1-2; clone size: -; CDR3 protein: CASSSLGGQGSRGYTF
V gene: TRBV2; J gene: TRBJ2-7; clone size: once; CDR3 protein: CASSIPLSYEQYF
V gene: TRBV28; J gene: TRBJ1-2; clone size: -; CDR3 protein: CASSKTGSGYTF
V gene: TRBV29-1; J gene: TRBJ1-1; clone size: -; CDR3 protein: CSVEGWGSNTEAFF
V gene: TRBV18; J gene: TRBJ1-2; clone size: -; CDR3 protein: CASSPDRSAYVGYTF
V gene: TRBV9; J gene: TRBJ2-5; clone size: -; CDR3 protein: CASSERGAQEAQYF
V gene: TRBV5-1; J gene: TRBJ1-1; clone size: -; CDR3 protein: CASSLPTGRENTEAFF
V gene: TRBV7-2; J gene: TRBJ2-5; clone size: -; CDR3 protein: CASSWTGGRQETQYF
V gene: TRBV13; J gene: TRBJ2-7; clone size: -; CDR3 protein: CASSLRLSIPHEQYF
V gene: TRBV6-5; J gene: TRBJ1-2; clone size: many; CDR3 protein: CASADSGRAVSF
V gene: TRBV5-4; J gene: TRBJ2-2; clone size: -; CDR3 protein: CASSLALADTGELFF
V gene: TRBV30; J gene: TRBJ1-1; clone size: few; CDR3 protein: CAWSGDTEAFF
V gene: TRBV30; J gene: TRBJ2-1; clone size: -; CDR3 protein: CAWSVMNEQFF
V gene: TRBV7-6; J gene: TRBJ2-5; clone size: -; CDR3 protein: CASSLARTSGETQYF
V gene: TRBV15; J gene: TRBJ1-1; clone size: -; CDR3 protein: CATSRDLGKTTEAFF
V gene: TRBV5-1; J gene: TRBJ2-2; clone size: once; CDR3 protein: CASSFGLAVQTGELFF
V gene: TRBV28; J gene: TRBJ1-1; clone size: -; CDR3 protein: CASTLRAEAFF
V gene: TRBV27; J gene: TRBJ1-4; clone size: -; CDR3 protein: CASRPGGQEKLFF
V gene: TRBV5-6; J gene: TRBJ2-5; clone size: few; CDR3 protein: CASSPPWGGSQETQYF
V gene: TRBV19; J gene: TRBJ1-5; clone size: -; CDR3 protein: CASSMLKLNQPQHF
V gene: TRBV7-2; J gene: TRBJ2-1; clone size: -; CDR3 protein: CASSRPGLAAWGEQFF
V gene: TRBV21-1; J gene: TRBJ2-1; clone size: -; CDR3 protein: CASSLSTGTSGSMGSYNEQFF
V gene: TRBV7-4; J gene: TRBJ2-7; clone size: -; CDR3 protein: CASSKREGPYEQYF
V gene: TRBV30; J gene: TRBJ1-5; clone size: few; CDR3 protein: CAWSTTSNQPQHF
V gene: TRBV7-2; J gene: TRBJ2-2; clone size: -; CDR3 protein: CASSFRPAGGILNTGELFF
V gene: TRBV19; J gene: TRBJ1-6; clone size: -; CDR3 protein: CASRSQGGNSPLHF
V gene: TRBV2; J gene: TRBJ1-6; clone size: -; CDR3 protein: CASSGVGTGSNSPLHF
V gene: TRBV6-5; J gene: TRBJ2-5; clone size: -; CDR3 protein: CASRQGGGKTQYF
V gene: TRBV19; J gene: TRBJ2-7; clone size: -; CDR3 protein: CASSLAGTGTYEQYF
V gene: TRBV4-1; J gene: TRBJ2-3; clone size: -; CDR3 protein: CASSQSQTPTDTQYF
V gene: TRBV7-2; J gene: TRBJ2-7; clone size: -; CDR3 protein: CASSLGLAGSRNEQYF
V gene: TRBV7-2; J gene: TRBJ2-4; clone size: -; CDR3 protein: CASSLGGGNIQYF
V gene: TRBV10-3; J gene: TRBJ1-5; clone size: -; CDR3 protein: CAGGRTGDQPQHF
V gene: TRBV20-1; J gene: TRBJ1-1; clone size: -; CDR3 protein: CSEGTEAFF
V gene: TRBV18; J gene: TRBJ2-7; clone size: -; CDR3 protein: CASSLTGTSGYEQYF
V gene: TRBV6-1; J gene: TRBJ2-2; clone size: -; CDR3 protein: CASKRSGNTGELFF
V gene: TRBV5-1; J gene: TRBJ2-5; clone size: -; CDR3 protein: CASSTDPGSQETQYF
V gene: TRBV5-8; J gene: TRBJ1-5; clone size: -; CDR3 protein: CASSLETGSGNQPQHF
V gene: TRBV6-5; J gene: TRBJ2-1; clone size: once; CDR3 protein: CASSYERGSYNEQFF
V gene: TRBV5-6; J gene: TRBJ1-1; clone size: -; CDR3 protein: CASSQRDGTRGAFF